This entry describes one TCR beta chain. What it binds is not known. This specimen belongs to a study of shared clonotypes between healthy human individuals. The study, taken as a whole, reports: Several donors had 4% to 5% of their naive CD4 clonotypes in common.

The CDR3 runs to 14 residues. V gave up 5 bases and J gave up 2 bases; unmatched junction bases: 5. Germline V gene data show CDR1 as SGHVS and CDR2 as FNYEAQ. Sequencing used immunoSEQ multiplex PCR; TCRdb keeps in-frame clones, though not all of them. The sample consists of more than 550,000 clones, 72% of them appearing once. This clonotype was sampled from a woman aged 25 to 39 in good health. Sequenced sample: memory CD4+ T cells sorted from blood. Subset denoted: CD45RA-negative fraction. V gene TRBV7-6 combines with J gene TRBJ2-5, with 7 bases identical to TRBD2. CDR3 sequence: CASSPRTRQETQYF. The DNA for the CDR3 is TGTGCCAGCAGCCCTCGGACTAGACAAGAGACCCAGTACTTC.